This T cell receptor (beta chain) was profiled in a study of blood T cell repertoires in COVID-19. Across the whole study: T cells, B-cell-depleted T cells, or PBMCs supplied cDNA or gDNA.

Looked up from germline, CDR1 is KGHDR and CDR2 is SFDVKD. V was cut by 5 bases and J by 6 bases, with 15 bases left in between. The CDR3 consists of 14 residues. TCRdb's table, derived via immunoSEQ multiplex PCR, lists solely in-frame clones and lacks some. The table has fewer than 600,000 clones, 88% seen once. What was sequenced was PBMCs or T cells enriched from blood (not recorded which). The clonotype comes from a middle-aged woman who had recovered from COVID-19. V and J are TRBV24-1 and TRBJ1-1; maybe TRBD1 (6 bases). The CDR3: CATSGKGEGSEAFF. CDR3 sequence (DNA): TGTGCCACCAGTGGGAAGGGGGAAGGATCTGAAGCTTTCTTT.